Following are 26 T cell receptor beta chains from one sample sequenced in a study of CD8+ T cells in alopecia areata (dated by TCRdb to the late 2010s). Libraries were prepared through the immunoSEQ multiplex PCR assay. RNA was extracted from all samples and reverse transcribed into cDNA as template for TCR sequencing. TCRdb's version of the immuneACCESS table is confined to in-frame rearrangements and falls short of the full clone set. An unresolved V gene accounts for under half of the shortfall where checked; the remainder is of unknown origin. This sample shows 250,000 or so clones, and none of them turns up only once. 0.9% to 1.5% of the sample lies in the top ten. Pooled mouse cutaneous lymph node cells were stained for CD4, CD8alpha, NKG2D, NKG2ACE and other markers and were then sorted on a BD Influx. Source material: CD4+ T cells sorted from a lymph node. These receptors originate from a C3H/HeJ mouse with alopecia areata. This mouse strain carries MHC haplotype H2-k.

In regard to this clone: Gene names are mouse gene names. Read coverage stops 4 residues before the CDR3 terminus; the germline J gene supplies the remainder. The rearrangement joins TRBV19 to TRBJ2-3; 7 nucleotides line up with TRBD1. The V and J ends lost 2 bases and 0 bases, in that order; junction bases with no gene match: 3. This CDR3 has 15 residues. Germline V gene lookup returns CDR1 FNHDT and CDR2 SITEND (reference sequence). The CDR3 DNA, read in part, is TGTGCCAGCAGTATGACAGGGAATAGTGCAGAA. This sequence encodes CASSMTGNSAE. The whole CDR3 reads CASSMTGNSAETLYF. The whole variable domain, filled in from reference TRBV19 and TRBJ2-3, reads GGIITQTPKFLIGQEGQKLTLKCQQNFNHDTMYWYRQDSGKGLRLIYYSITENDLQKGDLSEGYDASREKKSSFSLTVTSAQKNEMAVFLCASSMTGNSAETLYFGSGTRLTVL.

Concerning this clone itself: Genes and germline come from the mouse. The read ends 4 residues shy of where the CDR3 ends; the end is completed using the germline J gene. The chain uses TRBV17 and TRBJ1-1, with TRBD1 matching 7 bases. This CDR3 is 15 amino acids long. Per germline, CDR1 MNHDT and CDR2 YYDKIL. Trimming at V came to 6 bases and at J to 0 bases, leaving 7 bases not matched to a gene. CDR3 amino acids: CASRRTGAANTEVFF. Partial CDR3 DNA: TGTGCTAGCAGACGTACAGGGGCAGCAAACACA.

This clone was detected only a few times. Mouse gene names apply. The CDR3 is cut off 4 residues early in the read; its end comes from the germline J gene. The V and J genes are TRBV1 and TRBJ2-5, with 12 bases matching TRBD2. The CDR3 runs to 14 residues. The germline V gene has CDR1 NSQYPW and CDR2 LRSPGD (reference sequence). CDR3 DNA (partial): TGCACCTGCAGTGAGGGACTGGGGGGAGAC. Protein sequence: CTCSEGLGGD. The complete CDR3 protein is CTCSEGLGGDTQYF. The whole variable domain, remainder taken from reference TRBV1 and TRBJ2-5, is VTLLEQNPRWRLVPRGQAVNLRCILKNSQYPWMSWYQQDLQKQLQWLFTLRSPGDKEVKSLPGADYLATRVTDTELRLQVANMSQGRTLYCTCSEGLGGDTQYFGPGTRLLVL.

About this clone: The germline and genes are mouse ones. The CDR3 end falls 3 residues outside the read, so it is completed with the germline J gene. The chain has TRBV13-1 and TRBJ1-6; 7 bases align to TRBD1. TRBJ1-6 is sorted into the ORF group, with uncertain function. The CDR3 consists of 17 residues. V trimming: 3 bases; J trimming: 0 bases; junction bases outside the gene matches: 6. Germline values: CDR1 NSHNY, CDR2 SYGAGN. CDR3: CASSADRANSYNSPLYF. The CDR3 DNA, read in part, is TGTGCCAGCAGTGCCGACAGGGCGAATTCCTATAATTCGCCC.

A few counts support this clone. A far larger clone is a single base away, which makes a read error likely. The gene names given are mouse names. The read terminates 3 residues ahead of where the CDR3 ends, so the germline J gene completes it. The rearrangement uses TRBV13-1 and TRBJ1-6, with 7 bases that match TRBD1. TRBJ1-6 carries the ORF label, with uncertain function. CDR1 and CDR2 from the germline V gene are NSHNY and SYGAGN. CDR3 length: 13 amino acids. The V and J ends lost 5 bases and 5 bases, in that order; junction bases with no gene match: 1. This chain's CDR3 is CASRDRNNSPLYF. Incomplete CDR3 DNA: TGTGCCAGCAGGGACAGGAATAATTCGCCC.

This clone has more than one count but fewer than ten. All gene names here are mouse names. The read ends 4 residues early relative to the CDR3; the germline J gene fills the gap. This chain links TRBV13-2 with TRBJ2-1, with TRBD1 identical over 10 bases. Germline values: CDR1 NNHNN, CDR2 SYGAGS (reference sequence). The junction had 6 bases not matched to a gene; V was cut back by 0 bases and J by 0 bases. The CDR3 extends over 18 amino acids. CDR3 sequence: CASGDARDRGSNYAEQFF. The covered CDR3 bases are TGTGCCAGCGGTGATGCTCGGGACAGGGGCTCTAACTATGCT.

This clone was seen a few times. Any gene name here is a mouse gene name. The CDR3 goes on 4 residues after the read ends, and that part is filled in from the germline J gene. V usage is TRBV19 and J usage is TRBJ2-7, with TRBD1 as a possible D gene (6 bases). This CDR3 spans 12 amino acids. The germline V gene encodes CDR1 FNHDT and CDR2 SITEND (reference sequence). The CDR3 region is CASSQGTDEQYF. Incomplete CDR3 DNA: TGTGCCAGCAGTCAGGGGACGGAT.

In regard to this clone: The gene symbols are mouse symbols. With the read ending 4 residues before the CDR3 end, the germline J gene is used to fill in that end. J is TRBJ1-2 and V is TRBV13-1, with TRBD1 matching 8 bases. The CDR3 contains 14 residues. Per the germline V gene, CDR1 is NSHNY and CDR2 is SYGAGN. The sequenced part of the CDR3 DNA is TGTGCCAGCAGAATCGACAGGGGACGGTCC. It codes for CASRIDRGRS. Given in full, the CDR3 is CASRIDRGRSDYTF.

As to this clone: Gene names and germline refer to mouse. CDR3 residues: CASSDPGLNYAEQFF. CDR3 DNA, as far as it was read: TGTGCCAGCAGTGACCCAGGACTGAACTATGCT. The chain carries TRBV13-1 and TRBJ2-1, with D perhaps matching TRBD2 (6 bases). The read ends 4 residues shy of where the CDR3 ends; the end is completed using the germline J gene. V was cut by 2 bases and J by 1 base, with 10 bases left in between. In germline, CDR1 is NSHNY, CDR2 SYGAGN. The CDR3 extends over 15 amino acids.

Details on this clone: Gene names follow the mouse nomenclature. The CDR3 end lies 4 residues beyond the end of the read and is filled in from the germline J gene. This chain joins TRBV12-1 and TRBJ1-2; tentative D call: TRBD1 (6 bases). CDR1 SGHSN and CDR2 HYEKVE come from the germline V gene. The V gene lost 0 bases and the J gene lost 1 base, with 14 bases spanning the gap. This CDR3 is 16 amino acids long. CDR3 sequence: CASSLAPADRNSDYTF. The CDR3 DNA, read in part, is TGTGCCAGCTCTCTCGCCCCTGCGGACAGAAACTCC.

This clone was observed a few times. Any gene name here is a mouse gene name. The read ends 4 residues shy of where the CDR3 ends; the end is completed using the germline J gene. The chain employs TRBV13-2 and TRBJ1-1; D not certain. This CDR3 region has 12 residues. Germline CDR1 is NNHNN and CDR2 is SYGAGS (reference sequence). Trimming took off 3 bases at V and 0 bases at J, with 3 bases between the two ends. The CDR3 bases that were read are TGTGCCAGCGGTGTTGCAAACACA. Amino acid sequence: CASGVANT. The full CDR3 protein is CASGVANTEVFF.

This clone was counted a few times. Gene names denote mouse genes. The CDR3 end falls 4 residues outside the read, so it is completed with the germline J gene. The chain uses TRBV3 and TRBJ2-5; TRBD2 matches 8 bases. The CDR3 length is 14 residues. Germline CDR1 and CDR2: SNHLY and FYNGKV (reference sequence). This CDR3 is CASSLGGGRDTQYF. CDR3 bases read: TGTGCCAGCAGCTTAGGGGGGGGGCGAGAC.

Concerning this clone: Gene names and germline refer to mouse. The read terminates 4 residues before the CDR3 end, so the remaining end is supplied by the germline J gene. This same CDR3 is encoded by further DNA sequences in the sample. The chain couples TRBV12-1 to TRBJ2-2, with 8 bases lining up with TRBD1. CDR1 and CDR2 (germline): SGHSN, HYEKVE. CDR3 length: 15 amino acids. Germline trimming cut 0 bases from V and 2 bases from J; bases unmatched to any gene: 1. The CDR3 DNA, read in part, is TGTGCCAGCTCTCTCACAGGGGGGAACACCGGG. It specifies CASSLTGGNTG. The whole CDR3 is CASSLTGGNTGQLYF.

As to this clone: The germline and genes are mouse ones. The read comes to an end 3 residues before the CDR3 does, leaving the germline J gene to fill in the end. The chain joins TRBV13-1 to TRBJ1-6; D is uncertain. TRBJ1-6 is reported as an ORF; its role is uncertain. The ends were cut back, 5 bases at V and 2 bases at J, with 5 bases in the middle. Germline V gene lookup returns CDR1 NSHNY and CDR2 SYGAGN. This CDR3 has 13 amino acids. CDR3 DNA, as far as it was read: TGTGCCAGCAGCAGGACCTATAATTCGCCC. Protein: CASSRTYNSP. From start to end, the CDR3 is CASSRTYNSPLYF.

As to this clone: Gene names are the mouse ones. The read ends 4 residues before the CDR3 terminus; that terminus is restored from the germline J gene. This chain joins TRBV5 and TRBJ1-1; the D gene is possibly TRBD1 (5 bases). Trimming took off 4 bases at V and 0 bases at J, with 12 bases between the two ends. The CDR3 loop spans 15 amino acids. From germline, CDR1 is LGHNA and CDR2 YNLKQL (reference sequence). The CDR3 bases that were read are TGTGCCAGCAGCCCCTTCAGGACAACAAACACA. This encodes CASSPFRTTNT. The entire CDR3 protein reads CASSPFRTTNTEVFF.

This clone was seen a handful of times. The genes and germline here are from mouse. The read ends 4 residues early relative to the CDR3; the germline J gene fills the gap. This CDR3 is also generated by other DNA sequences in the sample. This chain uses TRBV13-1 with TRBJ2-5; D possibly corresponds to TRBD2 (6 bases). This CDR3 is 13 amino acids long. Germline-derived CDR1 and CDR2 are NSHNY and SYGAGN. The sequenced part of the CDR3 DNA is TGTGCCAGCAGTGATGTGGGGGAGGAC. Its protein is CASSDVGED. The entire CDR3 reads CASSDVGEDTQYF.

This clone was found a few times. Gene labels here are mouse ones. The CDR3 bases that were read are TGTGCCAGCAGTCCCTCCCCGGGACTGGTTAACTATGCT. As protein: CASSPSPGLVNYA. The full CDR3 protein is CASSPSPGLVNYAEQFF. This rearrangement joins TRBV19 to TRBJ2-1; 8 nucleotides match TRBD2. The read terminates 4 residues before the CDR3 end, so the remaining end is supplied by the germline J gene. The CDR3 is 17 residues long. In germline, CDR1 is FNHDT, CDR2 SITEND (reference sequence). Trimming cost V 4 bases and J 0 bases; bases outside gene matches: 9.

About this clone itself: The genes are named according to mouse. The read ends 4 residues before the CDR3 terminus; that terminus is restored from the germline J gene. This chain links TRBV1 with TRBJ1-1, with a weak D call TRBD1 (6 bases). V lost 0 bases and J 0 bases, leaving 8 bases between the germline ends. Germline V gene sequence: CDR1 NSQYPW, CDR2 LRSPGD (reference sequence). The CDR3 length is 15 residues. CDR3: CTCSADTGSNTEVFF. CDR3 bases read: TGCACCTGCAGTGCAGATACAGGGTCAAACACA.

Turning to this clone: These gene names are mouse names. With the read ending 4 residues before the CDR3 end, the germline J gene is used to fill in that end. V usage is TRBV2 and J usage is TRBJ2-1; 7 nucleotides agree with TRBD2. This CDR3 region has 15 residues. After removal of 4 bases from V and 0 bases from J, the junction contained 3 bases not matched to a gene. From germline, CDR1 is LGHNA and CDR2 YSYQKL. Partial CDR3 DNA: TGTGCCAGCAGCCGAGACTGGGATAACTATGCT. This codes for CASSRDWDNYA. The entire CDR3 is CASSRDWDNYAEQFF.

Details on this clone: Here the gene names and germline are mouse. The CDR3 end is not reached by the read, which stops 4 residues before it; the germline J gene fills it in. This chain links TRBV1 with TRBJ1-1; a weak D match, TRBD1 (6 bases). Germline CDR1 is NSQYPW and CDR2 is LRSPGD (reference sequence). This CDR3 region has 16 residues. The V end was cut by 0 bases, the J end by 0 bases, with 11 bases between. The CDR3 sequence is CTCSADLGQTNTEVFF. The CDR3 bases that were read are TGCACCTGCAGTGCAGATTTGGGACAAACAAACACA.

Concerning this clone: Any gene name here is a mouse gene name. The read comes to an end 4 residues before the CDR3 does, leaving the germline J gene to fill in the end. The rearrangement uses TRBV1 and TRBJ1-1; maybe TRBD1 (6 bases). Germline loops: CDR1 NSQYPW, CDR2 LRSPGD (reference sequence). This CDR3 contains 13 residues. The covered CDR3 bases are TGCACCTGCAGTGCTAAGACCAGGGGA. It yields the protein CTCSAKTRG. The full CDR3 is CTCSAKTRGEVFF.

As concerns this clone: The gene names given are mouse names. The read ends 4 residues before the CDR3 terminus; that terminus is restored from the germline J gene. The V gene is TRBV19, the J gene TRBJ2-5, with 8 bases matching TRBD2. CDR1 FNHDT and CDR2 SITEND come from the germline V gene (reference sequence). The junction had 4 bases not matched to a gene; V was cut back by 4 bases and J by 0 bases. CDR3 length equals 15 residues. CDR3: CASSLGGVNQDTQYF. The DNA read from the CDR3 is TGTGCCAGCAGTCTTGGGGGGGTTAACCAAGAC.

For this clone: Genes and germline are mouse. The CDR3 end is not reached by the read, which stops 4 residues before it; the germline J gene fills it in. Other DNA sequences within the sample encode an identical CDR3. The chain is built from TRBV13-2 and TRBJ2-7; weak D call: TRBD2 (5 bases). The CDR3 has 14 residues. Per the germline V gene, CDR1 is NNHNN and CDR2 is SYGAGS (reference sequence). V was cut by 0 bases and J by 3 bases, with 10 bases left in between. The part of the CDR3 DNA that was read is TGTGCCAGCGGTGATGCCTGGGATAGCTAT. It translates to CASGDAWDSY. The whole CDR3 sequence reads CASGDAWDSYEQYF.

Concerning this clone: Gene names and germline refer to mouse. The CDR3 end is not reached by the read, which stops 4 residues before it; the germline J gene fills it in. The chain recombines TRBV5 with TRBJ1-2, with 8 positions matching TRBD1. V was clipped by 0 bases and J by 4 bases; unmatched bases: 7. CDR1 LGHNA and CDR2 YNLKQL come from the germline V gene (reference sequence). The CDR3 extends over 16 amino acids. The CDR3 loop reads CASSQDSRGRSSDYTF. The CDR3 DNA, read in part, is TGTGCCAGCAGCCAAGATTCCAGGGGGCGCAGCTCC.

Notes on this clone: Gene names and germline match the mouse. Read data end 4 residues before the CDR3 end; the end is taken from the germline J gene. The V call is TRBV13-3, the J call TRBJ2-7; 7 bases are shared with TRBD1. J lost 1 base, V lost 5 bases, and 6 bases had no gene match. Looked up from germline, CDR1 is NNHDY and CDR2 is SYVADS. This CDR3 contains 14 residues. The CDR3 spells CASSLRDRSYEQYF. The DNA read from the CDR3 is TGTGCCAGCAGCCTCCGGGACAGATCCTAT.

Notes on this clone: Mouse names are used for the genes. The read gets to within 4 residues of the CDR3 end, and the germline J gene fills in the rest. The gene calls are TRBV19 and TRBJ2-4; a weak D match, TRBD1 (6 bases). CDR3 length: 14 residues. V lost 4 bases to trimming and J lost 0 bases, with 9 bases between them. CDR1 FNHDT and CDR2 SITEND come from the germline V gene (reference sequence). CDR3 sequence: CASSRDNSQNTLYF. The covered CDR3 bases are TGTGCCAGCAGTCGGGACAATAGTCAAAAC.